The 14 T cell receptor beta chains given below trace back to one sample, sequenced in a study of blood T cell repertoires in COVID-19. The protocol was immunoSEQ multiplex PCR, while the TCRdb copy is restricted to in-frame clones and leaves out a portion. The table records about 15,000 clones, approximately 80% of them present only once. The sequencing sample was made of peripheral blood. The source is a human donor in a cohort sampled during active COVID-19.

There are a few counts of this clone. This chain connects TRBV7-9 to TRBJ2-1; TRBD2 matches at 9 bases. V lost 8 bases, J lost 2 bases, and 10 bases stayed unmatched. CDR1 is SEHNR, CDR2 FQNEAQ, per germline (reference sequence). The CDR3 is 16 residues long. CDR3 residues: CASGSETSGTYNEQFF. The CDR3 DNA reads TGTGCCAGCGGCTCCGAGACTAGCGGAACCTACAATGAGCAGTTCTTC. Full variable domain (outside the CDR3, taken from reference TRBV7-9 and TRBJ2-1): DTGVSQNPRHKITKRGQNVTFRCDPISEHNRLYWYRQTLGQGPEFLTYFQNEAQLEKSRLLSDRFSAERPKGSFSTLEIQRTEQGDSAMYLCASGSETSGTYNEQFFGPGTRLTVL.

This chain connects TRBV15 to TRBJ2-7; TRBD1 might be the D (5 bases). This CDR3 has 17 residues. Trimming took off 3 bases at V and 4 bases at J, with 22 bases between the two ends. Germline V gives CDR1 LNHNV, CDR2 YYDKDF (reference sequence). The CDR3: CATSRGRQSRRAYEQYF. The DNA of the CDR3 is TGTGCCACCAGCAGGGGGCGCCAGTCCCGACGCGCTTACGAGCAGTACTTC.

The V and J genes are TRBV2 and TRBJ1-4; weak D call: TRBD1 (5 bases). CDR3 length: 16 amino acids. With 4 bases removed from V and 3 bases from J, the gap between germline ends came to 15 bases. The germline V gene has CDR1 SNHLY and CDR2 FYNNEI. CDR3 DNA: TGTGCCAGCAGTGTCTCATCATCGGGGGCTAATGAAAAACTGTTTTTT. Its protein is CASSVSSSGANEKLFF.

The V and J genes are TRBV5-1 and TRBJ2-6; the match to TRBD1 covers 9 bases. The germline V gene has CDR1 SGHRS and CDR2 YFSETQ. J was trimmed by 2 bases and V by 4 bases; bases with no gene match: 7. The CDR3 contains 17 residues. CDR3 region: CASSPKQGAPGANVLTF. Written as DNA, the CDR3 is TGCGCCAGCAGCCCGAAACAGGGGGCGCCTGGGGCCAACGTCCTGACTTTC.

The rearrangement links TRBV25-1 to TRBJ2-5, with 10 bases fitting TRBD2. CDR1 is MGHDK, CDR2 SYGVNS, per germline. Unmatched junction bases numbered 16, after V lost 5 bases and J lost 4 bases. This CDR3 is 18 amino acids long. DNA of the CDR3: TGTGCCAGCAGTTGGGGGGCAGTCACTAGCGGGGCGGGAGAGACCCAGTACTTC. Residues: CASSWGAVTSGAGETQYF.

This clone was detected only a few times. V usage is TRBV7-9 and J usage is TRBJ2-3, with no clear D. Trimming cost V 3 bases and J 4 bases, with 8 bases left between them. Germline loops: CDR1 SEHNR, CDR2 FQNEAQ (reference sequence). The CDR3 loop spans 13 amino acids. CDR3 amino acids: CASSFFGADTQYF. In nucleotides, the CDR3 is TGTGCCAGCAGCTTTTTTGGAGCAGATACGCAGTATTTT.

This clone has just one count. The genes are TRBV7-2 and TRBJ2-5; D is perhaps TRBD2 (5 bases). Germline V gene data show CDR1 as SGHTA and CDR2 as FQGNSA. V lost 8 bases to trimming and J lost 5 bases, with 9 bases between them. This CDR3 spans 11 amino acids. CDR3 nucleotides: TGTGCCAGCCGCTGGAGGGAGACCCAGTACTTC. It encodes CASRWRETQYF. The full variable domain, in which reference TRBV7-2 and TRBJ2-5 provide the parts outside the CDR3, is GAGVSQSPSNKVTEKGKDVELRCDPISGHTALYWYRQSLGQGLEFLIYFQGNSAPDKSGLPSDRFSAERTGGSVSTLTIQRTQQEDSAVYLCASRWRETQYFGPGTRLLVL.

The CDR3 sequence is CASSPPGQGDGTDTQYF. CDR3 DNA: TGCGCCAGCAGCCCCCCGGGACAGGGAGATGGCACAGATACGCAGTATTTT. The chain employs TRBV4-1 and TRBJ2-3, with 9 bases that match TRBD1. Germline V gene data show CDR1 as MGHRA and CDR2 as YSYEKL. The CDR3 spans 17 residues. Trimming at V came to 4 bases and at J to 1 base, leaving 9 bases not matched to a gene.

The chain couples TRBV19 to TRBJ1-5, with a possible D match to TRBD1 (5 bases). Trimming took 7 bases from V and 0 from J, leaving 10 bases between them. The CDR3 contains 14 residues. The germline V gene encodes CDR1 LNHDA and CDR2 SQIVND (reference sequence). In DNA form, the CDR3 reads TGTGCCAGTAAACAGGACCGTAGCAATCAGCCCCAGCATTTT. Protein product: CASKQDRSNQPQHF.

The V and J genes are TRBV24-1 and TRBJ2-1; 9 nucleotides line up with TRBD1. The J segment lost 3 bases and the V segment lost 3 bases, leaving 5 bases of the junction unmatched. CDR1 KGHDR and CDR2 SFDVKD come from the germline V gene. The CDR3 has 16 amino acids. The CDR3 nucleotides are TGTGCCACCAGTGATGGGACAGGGAATTTCTACAATGAGCAGTTCTTC. As protein: CATSDGTGNFYNEQFF.

This clone was picked up a small number of times. The chain joins TRBV5-1 to TRBJ2-7; TRBD1 matches at 11 bases. This CDR3 has 14 residues. V lost 4 bases and J lost 2; bases outside the gene matches: 2. CDR1 is SGHRS, CDR2 YFSETQ, per germline. The CDR3 DNA sequence: TGCGCCAGCAGCAAGGGACAGGGGGCCTACGAGCAGTACTTC. This translates into CASSKGQGAYEQYF.

This clone has a single count. The chain combines TRBV6-2 or TRBV6-3 with TRBJ2-5; D is perhaps TRBD2 (6 bases). CDR1 is MNHEY and CDR2 is SVGEGT in the germline V gene. Trimming took 0 bases from V and 2 from J, leaving 16 bases between them. The CDR3 is 17 amino acids. The CDR3 protein is CASSYSIPVRGQETQYF. The CDR3 DNA reads as TGTGCCAGCAGTTACTCGATCCCAGTGCGGGGACAAGAGACCCAGTACTTC.

The chain has TRBV3-1 (or the pseudogene TRBV3-2) and TRBJ1-2; D is possibly TRBD1 (6 bases). CDR3 length: 15 residues. Trimming shortened V by 2 bases and J by 1 base, and 11 bases separated the two germline ends. CDR1 is LGHDT, CDR2 YNNKEL, per germline (reference sequence). The CDR3 loop is CASSQNTGNNYGYTF. CDR3 sequence (DNA): TGTGCCAGCAGCCAAAACACAGGGAATAACTATGGCTACACCTTC.

The chain links TRBV5-1 to TRBJ2-1; D call uncertain. Germline assignment: CDR1 SGHRS and CDR2 YFSETQ. This CDR3 spans 12 amino acids. Trimming shortened V by 1 base and J by 8 bases, and 7 bases separated the two germline ends. CDR3 sequence reads: CASSLQNYEQFF. DNA for the CDR3: TGCGCCAGCAGCTTGCAGAATTATGAGCAGTTCTTC.